This TCR beta chain is drawn from a study of sequential checkpoint blockade in melanoma. Study at large: Randomization was 1:1 between first-line nivolumab→ipilimumab and ipilimumab→nivolumab.

Treatment here: randomized to nivolumab then ipilimumab (arm A) or the reverse (arm B). DNA-damaging chemotherapy had not been given to any patient beforehand. CDR3 length: 14 amino acids. The germline V gene has CDR1 SGHNT and CDR2 YYREEE (reference sequence). With V trimmed by 0 bases and J by 4 bases, 2 bases remained unmatched. The table came from immunoSEQ multiplex PCR; TCRdb's copy has only in-frame clones and leaves some out. Among approximately 11,000 clones, about 75% were seen once, and the ten largest hold about 12%. The chain employs TRBV5-4 and TRBJ2-3; 7 nucleotides line up with TRBD2. This TCR derives from a human donor with melanoma. Sample: CD8+ T cells sorted from blood (inferred from file names), taken from a patient given nivolumab and ipilimumab in sequence. Written as DNA, the CDR3 is TGTGCCAGCAGCTTGGGACTAGCCCCAGATACGCAGTATTTT. This sequence encodes CASSLGLAPDTQYF.